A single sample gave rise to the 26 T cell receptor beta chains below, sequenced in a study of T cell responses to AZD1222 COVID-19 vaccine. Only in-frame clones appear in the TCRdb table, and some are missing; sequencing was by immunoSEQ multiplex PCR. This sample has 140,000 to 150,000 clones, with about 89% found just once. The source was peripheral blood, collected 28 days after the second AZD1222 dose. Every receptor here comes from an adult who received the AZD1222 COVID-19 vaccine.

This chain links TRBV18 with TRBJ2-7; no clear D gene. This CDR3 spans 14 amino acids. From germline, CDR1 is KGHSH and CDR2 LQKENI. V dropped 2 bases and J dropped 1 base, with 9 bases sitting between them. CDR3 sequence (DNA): TGTGCCAGCTCACCAGTACAGACATCCTACGAGCAGTACTTC. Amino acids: CASSPVQTSYEQYF.

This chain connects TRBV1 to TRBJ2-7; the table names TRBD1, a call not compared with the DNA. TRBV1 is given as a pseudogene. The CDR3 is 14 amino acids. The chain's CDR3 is CTSSQDRTGDEQYF. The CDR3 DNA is TGCACCAGCAGCCAAGATCGAACAGGGGACGAGCAGTACTTC.

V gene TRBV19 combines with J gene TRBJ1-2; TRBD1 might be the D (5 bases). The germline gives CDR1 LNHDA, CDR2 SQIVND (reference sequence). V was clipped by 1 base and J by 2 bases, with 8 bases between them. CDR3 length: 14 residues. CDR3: CASSIVAGNYGYTF. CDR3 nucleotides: TGTGCCAGTAGTATAGTTGCAGGGAACTATGGCTACACCTTC.

CDR3 coding DNA: TGTGCCAGCCGCCTAGGGCTAGCGGCATACGAGCAGTACTTC. Its translation is CASRLGLAAYEQYF. V usage is TRBV28 and J usage is TRBJ2-7; 7 bases line up with TRBD2. This CDR3 spans 14 amino acids. From germline, CDR1 is MDHEN and CDR2 SYDVKM. V gave up 8 bases and J gave up 4 bases; unmatched junction bases: 11.

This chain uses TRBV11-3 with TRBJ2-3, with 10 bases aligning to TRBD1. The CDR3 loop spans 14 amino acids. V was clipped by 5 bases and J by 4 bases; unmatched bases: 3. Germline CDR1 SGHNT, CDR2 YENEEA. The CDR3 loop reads CASSQGQGADTQYF. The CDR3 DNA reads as TGTGCCAGCAGCCAAGGACAGGGGGCAGATACGCAGTATTTT.

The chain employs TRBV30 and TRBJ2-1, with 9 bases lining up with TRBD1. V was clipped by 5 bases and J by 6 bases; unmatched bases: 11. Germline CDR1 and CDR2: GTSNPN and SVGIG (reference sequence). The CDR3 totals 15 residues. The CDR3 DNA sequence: TGTGCCTGGGGAGGGGACAGGGCATTTATCAATGAGCAGTTCTTC. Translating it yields CAWGGDRAFINEQFF.

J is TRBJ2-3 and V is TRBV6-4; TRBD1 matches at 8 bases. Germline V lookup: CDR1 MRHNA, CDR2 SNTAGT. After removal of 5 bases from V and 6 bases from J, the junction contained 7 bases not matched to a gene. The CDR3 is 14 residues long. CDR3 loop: CASSMDRAVDTQYF. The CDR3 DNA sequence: TGTGCCAGCAGTATGGACAGGGCGGTTGATACGCAGTATTTT.

This CDR3 is CASSESTGWGDQETQYF. CDR3 sequence (DNA): TGCGCCAGCAGTGAGTCGACAGGCTGGGGGGACCAAGAGACCCAGTACTTC. The J gene is TRBJ2-5, the V gene TRBV10-2; D possibly uses TRBD1 or TRBD2 (6 bases each). Trimming took 0 bases from V and 0 from J, leaving 14 bases between them. Germline assignment: CDR1 WSHSY and CDR2 SAAADI. The CDR3 has 17 amino acids.

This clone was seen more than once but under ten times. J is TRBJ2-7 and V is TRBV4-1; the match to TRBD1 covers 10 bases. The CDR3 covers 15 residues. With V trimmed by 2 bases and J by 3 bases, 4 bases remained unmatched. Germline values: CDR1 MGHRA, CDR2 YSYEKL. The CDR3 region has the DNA TGCGCCAGCAGCCAACGAGGGACAGGGGTCTACGAGCAGTACTTC. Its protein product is CASSQRGTGVYEQYF.

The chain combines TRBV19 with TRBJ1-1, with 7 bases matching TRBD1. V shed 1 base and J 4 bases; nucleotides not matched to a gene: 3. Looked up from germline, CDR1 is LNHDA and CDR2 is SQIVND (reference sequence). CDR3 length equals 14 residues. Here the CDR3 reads CASSIGTGLTEAFF. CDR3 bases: TGTGCCAGTAGTATAGGGACAGGTCTCACTGAAGCTTTCTTT.

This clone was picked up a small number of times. The chain's CDR3 is CASSLDEGRGEAFF. CDR3 nucleotides: TGTGCCAGCAGCTTAGATGAGGGCCGTGGTGAAGCTTTCTTT. This rearrangement joins TRBV11-3 to TRBJ1-1, with no clear D. Trimming shortened V by 0 bases and J by 7 bases, and 12 bases separated the two germline ends. Germline assignment: CDR1 SGHNT and CDR2 YENEEA. The CDR3 runs 14 residues.

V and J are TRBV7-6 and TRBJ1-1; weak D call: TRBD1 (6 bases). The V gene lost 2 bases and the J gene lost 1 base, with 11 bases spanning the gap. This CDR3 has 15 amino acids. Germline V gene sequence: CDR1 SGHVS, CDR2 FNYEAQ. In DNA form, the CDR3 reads TGTGCCAGCAGCTTATCGACAGGCCCGAACACTGAAGCTTTCTTT. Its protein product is CASSLSTGPNTEAFF.

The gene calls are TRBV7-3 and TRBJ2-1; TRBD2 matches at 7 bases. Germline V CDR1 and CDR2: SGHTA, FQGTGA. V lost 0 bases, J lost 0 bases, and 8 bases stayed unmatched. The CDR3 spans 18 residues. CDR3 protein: CASSLTGVAGPSYNEQFF. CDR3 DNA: TGTGCCAGCAGCTTAACGGGGGTAGCGGGCCCCTCCTACAATGAGCAGTTCTTC.

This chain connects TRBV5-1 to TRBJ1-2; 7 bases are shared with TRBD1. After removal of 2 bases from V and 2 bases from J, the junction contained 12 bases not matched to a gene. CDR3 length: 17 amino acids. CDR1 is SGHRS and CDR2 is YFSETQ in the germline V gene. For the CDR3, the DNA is TGCGCCAGCAGCTTTTTCAAGGGTCAACAGGGGAACTATGGCTACACCTTC. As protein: CASSFFKGQQGNYGYTF.

The CDR3 coding sequence is TGTGCCAGCTCCCCCAGGCTAGCGGGGACCTACAATGAGCAGTTCTTC. It translates to CASSPRLAGTYNEQFF. V usage is TRBV18 and J usage is TRBJ2-1; 9 bases are shared with TRBD2. The CDR3 spans 16 residues. Germline CDR1 is KGHSH and CDR2 is LQKENI. J was trimmed by 2 bases and V by 6 bases; bases with no gene match: 8.

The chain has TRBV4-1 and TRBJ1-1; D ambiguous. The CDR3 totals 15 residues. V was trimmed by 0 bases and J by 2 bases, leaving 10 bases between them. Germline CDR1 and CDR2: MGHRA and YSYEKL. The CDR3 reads CASSQDYGVNTEAFF. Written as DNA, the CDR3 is TGCGCCAGCAGCCAAGATTACGGGGTAAACACTGAAGCTTTCTTT.

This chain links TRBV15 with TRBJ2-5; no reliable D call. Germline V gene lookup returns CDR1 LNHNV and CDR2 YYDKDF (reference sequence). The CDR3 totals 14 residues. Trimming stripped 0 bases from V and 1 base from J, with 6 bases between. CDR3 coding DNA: TGTGCCACCAGCAGAGATGGCTTCCAAGAGACCCAGTACTTC. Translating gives CATSRDGFQETQYF.

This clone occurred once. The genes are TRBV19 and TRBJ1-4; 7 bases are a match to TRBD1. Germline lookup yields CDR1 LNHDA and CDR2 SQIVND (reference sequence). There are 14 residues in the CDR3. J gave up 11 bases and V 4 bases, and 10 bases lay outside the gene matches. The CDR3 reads CASSNTGEVRKLFF. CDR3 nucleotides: TGTGCCAGTAGTAATACAGGGGAGGTTCGTAAACTGTTTTTT.

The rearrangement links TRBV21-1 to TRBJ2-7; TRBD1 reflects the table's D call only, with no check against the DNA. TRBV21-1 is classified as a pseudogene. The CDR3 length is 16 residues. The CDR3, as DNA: TGTGCCAGCAGCAAACCCTCGACAAAAATCACCTACGAGCAGTACTTC. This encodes CASSKPSTKITYEQYF.

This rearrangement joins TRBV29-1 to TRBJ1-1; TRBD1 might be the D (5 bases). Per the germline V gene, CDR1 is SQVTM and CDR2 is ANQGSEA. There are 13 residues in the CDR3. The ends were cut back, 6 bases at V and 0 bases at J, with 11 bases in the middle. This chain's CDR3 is CSVGTLMNTEAFF. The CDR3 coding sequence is TGCAGCGTGGGGACCCTTATGAACACTGAAGCTTTCTTT.

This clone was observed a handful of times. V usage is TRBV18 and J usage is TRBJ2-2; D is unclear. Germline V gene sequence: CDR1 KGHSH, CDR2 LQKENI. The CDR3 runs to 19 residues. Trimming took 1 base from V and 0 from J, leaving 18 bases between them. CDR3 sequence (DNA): TGTGCCAGCTCACCACTTGCCAAAGGTGGCATCGCGAACACCGGGGAGCTGTTTTTT. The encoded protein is CASSPLAKGGIANTGELFF.

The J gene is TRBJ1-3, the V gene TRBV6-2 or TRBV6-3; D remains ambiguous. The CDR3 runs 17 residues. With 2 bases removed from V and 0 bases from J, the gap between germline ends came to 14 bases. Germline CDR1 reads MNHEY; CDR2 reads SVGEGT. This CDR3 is CASSYPLAQSSGNTIYF. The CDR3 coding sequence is TGTGCCAGCAGTTACCCCCTTGCGCAGAGCTCTGGAAACACCATATATTTT.

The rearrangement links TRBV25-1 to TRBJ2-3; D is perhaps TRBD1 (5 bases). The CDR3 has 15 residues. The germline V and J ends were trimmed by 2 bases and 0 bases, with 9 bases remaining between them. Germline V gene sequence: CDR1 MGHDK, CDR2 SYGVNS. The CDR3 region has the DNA TGTGCCAGCAGTGAAAACAGGATCAGCACAGATACGCAGTATTTT. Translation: CASSENRISTDTQYF.

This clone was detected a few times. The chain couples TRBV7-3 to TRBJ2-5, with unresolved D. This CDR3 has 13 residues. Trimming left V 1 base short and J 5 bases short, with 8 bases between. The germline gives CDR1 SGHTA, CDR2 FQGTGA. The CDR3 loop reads CASSLREWETQYF. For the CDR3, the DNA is TGTGCCAGCAGCTTAAGGGAATGGGAGACCCAGTACTTC.

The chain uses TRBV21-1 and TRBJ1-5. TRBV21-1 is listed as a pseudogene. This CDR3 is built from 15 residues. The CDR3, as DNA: TGTGCCAGCAGCAAACCCGACGGCTACAATCAGCCCCAGCATTTT. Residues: CASSKPDGYNQPQHF.

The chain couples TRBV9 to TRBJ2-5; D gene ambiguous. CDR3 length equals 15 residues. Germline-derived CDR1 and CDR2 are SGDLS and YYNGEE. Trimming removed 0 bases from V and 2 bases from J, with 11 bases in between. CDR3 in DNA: TGTGCCAGCAGCGTAGGGGCGGCTAGTCAAGAGACCCAGTACTTC. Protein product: CASSVGAASQETQYF.